The 32 T cell receptor beta chains below come from one sample, sequenced in a study of blood T cell repertoires in COVID-19. The protocol was immunoSEQ multiplex PCR, while the TCRdb copy is restricted to in-frame clones and leaves out a portion. The table lists 190,000 or so clones, 75% to 90% of them singletons, with approximately 4.8% in the top ten. The sequenced sample was PBMCs or T cells enriched from blood (not recorded which). The source is a woman aged 25 to 39 who had been exposed to COVID-19.

The J gene is TRBJ1-3, the V gene TRBV12-5; 9 nucleotides agree with TRBD1. The CDR3 covers 19 residues. Per germline, CDR1 LGHNT and CDR2 FRNRAP. V dropped 1 base and J dropped 2; count of bases not matched to a gene: 12. CDR3 in DNA: TGTGCTAGTGGTTTGGCCGGGACAGGGCAACTGTCAGCTGGAAACACCATATATTTT. Amino acids: CASGLAGTGQLSAGNTIYF.

The rearrangement links TRBV7-8 to TRBJ2-7; D possibly corresponds to TRBD2 (6 bases). Germline CDR1 and CDR2: SGHVS and FQNEAQ. The V end was cut by 0 bases, the J end by 0 bases, with 15 bases between. The CDR3 is 17 amino acids. The CDR3 DNA is TGTGCCAGCAGCTTAGCGGGGACTCCAAGGAGCTCCTACGAGCAGTACTTC. It is translated as CASSLAGTPRSSYEQYF.

The J gene is TRBJ2-2, the V gene TRBV9; 9 bases line up with TRBD1. The CDR3 has 16 amino acids. The J segment lost 3 bases and the V segment lost 3 bases, leaving 6 bases of the junction unmatched. The germline V gene encodes CDR1 SGDLS and CDR2 YYNGEE. CDR3 DNA sequence: TGTGCCAGCAGCGATAGGACAGGGGCGGACACCGGGGAGCTGTTTTTT. Its protein is CASSDRTGADTGELFF.

The CDR3 spells CASSPGGTGFLGQYF. DNA of the CDR3: TGCGCCAGCAGTCCTGGCGGGACAGGGTTTTTGGGGCAGTACTTC. V and J are TRBV5-1 and TRBJ2-7; 9 bases are shared with TRBD1. V trimming: 5 bases; J trimming: 9 bases; junction bases outside the gene matches: 15. This CDR3 comprises 15 residues. The germline V gene has CDR1 SGHRS and CDR2 YFSETQ.

The chain carries TRBV1 and TRBJ2-1; TRBD2, as called in the table, went unchecked against the DNA. TRBV1 is a pseudogene locus. This CDR3 is 14 amino acids long. For the CDR3, the DNA is TGCACCAGCAGCCAAGACCTCTCGTACAATGAGCAGTTCTTC. Encoded protein: CTSSQDLSYNEQFF.

CDR3 in DNA: TGTGCCAGCAGCGAGAGGTCTTATGGCTACACCTTC. Its translation is CASSERSYGYTF. The rearrangement uses TRBV12-3 or TRBV12-4 and TRBJ1-2; D is ambiguous. Trimming shortened V by 6 bases and J by 5 bases, and 10 bases separated the two germline ends. The CDR3 length is 12 residues.

There are a few counts of this clone. The V call is TRBV27, the J call TRBJ1-1; D is undetermined. Germline loops: CDR1 MNHEY, CDR2 SMNVEV (reference sequence). The CDR3 is 13 amino acids. V was shortened by 3 bases and J by 1 base, with 6 bases between the two germline ends. CDR3 protein: CASSFAGNTEAFF. As DNA, the CDR3 is TGTGCCAGCAGTTTTGCAGGGAACACTGAAGCTTTCTTT.

The rearrangement uses TRBV2 and TRBJ1-1; the D is unclear. Germline V CDR1 and CDR2: SNHLY, FYNNEI. CDR3 length equals 13 residues. V was cut by 4 bases and J by 2 bases, with 8 bases left in between. CDR3 DNA: TGTGCCAGCAGTGGAGAAGTTAACACTGAAGCTTTCTTT. It translates to CASSGEVNTEAFF.

The V and J genes are TRBV6-5 and TRBJ1-4, with 9 bases lining up with TRBD1. CDR1 is MNHEY and CDR2 is SVGAGI in the germline V gene. Trimming cost V 3 bases and J 13 bases; bases outside gene matches: 9. There are 14 residues in the CDR3. CDR3 protein: CASSYAHRGPILFF. DNA of the CDR3: TGTGCCAGCAGTTATGCCCACAGGGGGCCCATACTGTTTTTT.

The chain joins TRBV9 to TRBJ2-7, with 9 nucleotides matching TRBD1. Trimming at V came to 4 bases and at J to 3 bases, leaving 5 bases not matched to a gene. This CDR3 has 14 amino acids. Per the germline V gene, CDR1 is SGDLS and CDR2 is YYNGEE. The CDR3 protein is CASSPGTGNYEQYF. DNA for the CDR3: TGTGCCAGCAGCCCAGGGACAGGGAACTACGAGCAGTACTTC.

This rearrangement joins TRBV6-5 to TRBJ1-2, with D maybe TRBD1 (5 bases). The CDR3 runs 13 residues. With 4 bases removed from V and 6 bases from J, the gap between germline ends came to 12 bases. CDR1 and CDR2 from the germline V gene are MNHEY and SVGAGI. CDR3: CASSSDRIDGYTF. The CDR3 region has the DNA TGTGCCAGCAGTTCCGACAGAATCGATGGCTACACCTTC.

The J gene is TRBJ1-1, the V gene TRBV12-3 or TRBV12-4; unclear D gene. This CDR3 is 13 amino acids long. The V gene lost 1 base and the J gene lost 11 bases, with 14 bases spanning the gap. The CDR3 protein is CASSLERRLPAFF. CDR3 sequence (DNA): TGTGCCAGCAGTTTAGAGCGAAGGTTACCCGCTTTCTTT.

This clone occurred a few times. The chain recombines TRBV6-5 with TRBJ1-4; 7 bases are a match to TRBD1. This CDR3 comprises 14 residues. Per germline, CDR1 MNHEY and CDR2 SVGAGI. The V segment lost 7 bases and the J segment 8 bases; nucleotides outside the gene matches: 10. In nucleotides, the CDR3 is TGTGCCAGCACGGCCCAGGGGGTTAGGGAAAAACTGTTTTTT. Its translation: CASTAQGVREKLFF.

V is TRBV7-2 and J is TRBJ2-6, with D perhaps TRBD2 (5 bases). The germline gives CDR1 SGHTA, CDR2 FQGNSA. V lost 0 bases, J lost 2 bases, and 5 bases lay in between. The CDR3 loop spans 15 amino acids. The CDR3 region is CASSLARAGANVLTF. The CDR3 DNA is TGTGCCAGCAGCTTAGCGCGGGCTGGGGCCAACGTCCTGACTTTC.

The chain has TRBV12-3 or TRBV12-4 and TRBJ2-2; TRBD1 matches at 7 bases. V shed 5 bases and J 7 bases; nucleotides not matched to a gene: 4. The length of the CDR3 is 13 residues. DNA of the CDR3: TGTGCCAGCAGTCCCCAGGGGGTCGGGGAGCTGTTTTTT. Its protein product is CASSPQGVGELFF.

The chain carries TRBV24-1 and TRBJ2-2; 7 nucleotides match TRBD2. The CDR3 consists of 15 residues. Germline assignment: CDR1 KGHDR and CDR2 SFDVKD. V trimming: 0 bases; J trimming: 6 bases; junction bases outside the gene matches: 3. CDR3: CATSDLPGGAGELFF. The CDR3 bases are TGTGCCACCAGTGATTTGCCGGGGGGTGCCGGGGAGCTGTTTTTT.

This chain connects TRBV12-3 or TRBV12-4 to TRBJ1-6, with D unresolved. V lost 8 bases and J lost 10, with 12 bases in between. The CDR3 has 12 amino acids. CDR3 loop: CASRQAQSPLHF. The CDR3, as DNA: TGTGCCAGCCGCCAAGCTCAATCACCCCTCCACTTT.

The V and J genes are TRBV5-1 and TRBJ1-2, with 9 positions matching TRBD1. The V gene's germline CDR1 is SGHRS and CDR2 YFSETQ. Trimming took 4 bases from V and 2 from J; bases not matched to a gene: 12. CDR3 length: 17 residues. The CDR3 DNA is TGCGCCAGCAGCCTGAAACCGGGACAGGGTTCGAACTATGGCTACACCTTC. Protein: CASSLKPGQGSNYGYTF.

This clone was detected a few times. This chain joins TRBV19 and TRBJ1-2; 8 nucleotides align to TRBD1. V shed 7 bases and J 3 bases; nucleotides not matched to a gene: 7. The CDR3 is 14 residues long. Looked up from germline, CDR1 is LNHDA and CDR2 is SQIVND (reference sequence). The DNA of the CDR3 is TGTGCCAGTACCAGCAGGGGGCTCGACTATGGCTACACCTTC. This encodes CASTSRGLDYGYTF.

The CDR3 spells CASSPASGSLLTEAFF. DNA of the CDR3: TGTGCCAGCAGCCCCGCCAGCGGGTCACTCCTCACTGAAGCTTTCTTT. The V and J genes are TRBV5-6 and TRBJ1-1; unclear D gene. Trimming pared 4 bases from V and 4 bases from J, leaving 20 bases between. Germline V CDR1 and CDR2: SGHDT, YYEEEE. The CDR3 runs to 16 residues.

The J gene is TRBJ1-2, the V gene TRBV19, with D perhaps TRBD1 (6 bases). Per germline, CDR1 LNHDA and CDR2 SQIVND (reference sequence). With 7 bases removed from V and 8 bases from J, the gap between germline ends came to 17 bases. This CDR3 contains 13 residues. CDR3 nucleotide sequence: TGTGCCAGTACCAGCCAGGGGCAGAAGGGCTACACCTTC. Protein: CASTSQGQKGYTF. Drawing the rest from reference TRBV19 and TRBJ1-2, the complete variable domain is DGGITQSPKYLFRKEGQNVTLSCEQNLNHDAMYWYRQDPGQGLRLIYYSQIVNDFQKGDIAEGYSVSREKKESFPLTVTSAQKNPTAFYLCASTSQGQKGYTFGSGTRLTVV.

This clone was seen a handful of times. The CDR3 region has the DNA TGCGCCAGCAGTGAACCAGGGGATACTAATTCACCCCTCCACTTT. Its translation: CASSEPGDTNSPLHF. This rearrangement joins TRBV10-1 to TRBJ1-6, with D perhaps TRBD1 (6 bases). The germline CDR1 and CDR2 sequences are WNHNN and SYGVQD (reference sequence). V gave up 3 bases and J gave up 6 bases, with 12 bases separating them. The CDR3 contains 15 residues.

In its sample, this clone was seen a few times. The CDR3 loop reads CASGALDREGGYTF. Written as DNA, the CDR3 is TGTGCCAGCGGGGCCCTCGACAGGGAAGGTGGCTACACCTTC. The V and J genes are TRBV27 and TRBJ1-2, with 7 bases lining up with TRBD1. This CDR3 region has 14 residues. Per the germline V gene, CDR1 is MNHEY and CDR2 is SMNVEV (reference sequence). J gave up 7 bases and V 8 bases, and 13 bases lay outside the gene matches.

The rearrangement links TRBV9 to TRBJ2-3; TRBD2 agrees at 11 bases. V lost 4 bases and J lost 2; bases outside the gene matches: 6. Germline CDR1 SGDLS, CDR2 YYNGEE. CDR3 length: 16 residues. CDR3 DNA: TGTGCCAGCAGCCCACGACTAGCGGGGTTCACAGATACGCAGTATTTT. As protein: CASSPRLAGFTDTQYF. Full variable domain (outside the CDR3, taken from reference TRBV9 and TRBJ2-3): DSGVTQTPKHLITATGQRVTLRCSPRSGDLSVYWYQQSLDQGLQFLIQYYNGEERAKGNILERFSAQQFPDLHSELNLSSLELGDSALYFCASSPRLAGFTDTQYFGPGTRLTVL.

This clone appeared once. V and J are TRBV7-9 and TRBJ2-7, with D tentatively TRBD1 (5 bases). In germline, CDR1 is SEHNR, CDR2 FQNEAQ (reference sequence). The CDR3 is made up of 16 amino acids. V was trimmed by 2 bases and J by 6 bases, leaving 20 bases between them. CDR3 sequence (DNA): TGTGCCAGCAGCTTAAGTCAGGGCCCCAAGCAGGTCGAGCAGTACTTC. Its translation: CASSLSQGPKQVEQYF.

The chain's CDR3 is CASRERVWNEQFF. CDR3 sequence (DNA): TGTGCCAGCAGGGAGCGCGTGTGGAATGAGCAGTTCTTC. The chain combines TRBV12-3 or TRBV12-4 with TRBJ2-1; no reliable D call. The V and J ends lost 6 bases and 7 bases respectively, with 13 bases between them. This CDR3 contains 13 residues.

The chain carries TRBV5-1 and TRBJ1-1; 11 nucleotides match TRBD1. The CDR3 consists of 14 residues. CDR1 and CDR2 from the germline V gene are SGHRS and YFSETQ. Trimming took 4 bases from V and 4 from J; bases not matched to a gene: 3. CDR3 in amino acids: CASSGQGAATEAFF. The DNA of the CDR3 is TGCGCCAGCAGCGGACAGGGGGCGGCCACTGAAGCTTTCTTT.

This chain connects TRBV2 to TRBJ1-2; 10 bases map to TRBD1. The CDR3 is 14 residues long. The germline CDR1 and CDR2 sequences are SNHLY and FYNNEI. V lost 6 bases, J lost 3 bases, and 4 bases stayed unmatched. CDR3 protein: CASSETGGDYGYTF. The CDR3 nucleotides are TGTGCCAGCAGCGAGACAGGGGGCGACTATGGCTACACCTTC.

The chain employs TRBV6-1 and TRBJ2-7; D possibly corresponds to TRBD2 (5 bases). The CDR3 contains 14 residues. Trimming stripped 1 base from V and 4 bases from J, with 11 bases between. The germline V gene has CDR1 MNHNS and CDR2 SASEGT. CDR3 amino acids: CASSEGGFPYEQYF. Here the CDR3 DNA reads TGTGCCAGCAGTGAAGGAGGGTTCCCTTACGAGCAGTACTTC.

The J gene is TRBJ1-3, the V gene TRBV2, with a tentative D call TRBD1 (6 bases). Germline V gives CDR1 SNHLY, CDR2 FYNNEI. This CDR3 region has 15 residues. Trimming shortened V by 4 bases and J by 2 bases, and 12 bases separated the two germline ends. CDR3 nucleotide sequence: TGTGCCAGCAGTGGTGGACAGTTGGCTGGAAACACCATATATTTT. Protein product: CASSGGQLAGNTIYF.

The chain couples TRBV7-8 to TRBJ2-2; 7 bases are shared with TRBD1. This CDR3 has 15 residues. Germline V gives CDR1 SGHVS, CDR2 FQNEAQ. The V gene end was trimmed by 5 bases and the J gene end by 4 bases; junction bases not matched to a gene: 7. The CDR3 is CASSPDRVGTGELFF. DNA for the CDR3: TGTGCCAGCAGCCCCGACAGGGTGGGCACCGGGGAGCTGTTTTTT.

This clone has just one count. CDR3 coding DNA: TGTGCCAGTAGTATCCTCCCGCAGGGGCGATATAGCTATGGCTACACCTTC. Residues: CASSILPQGRYSYGYTF. The gene calls are TRBV19 and TRBJ1-2; TRBD1 might be the D (6 bases). Germline loops: CDR1 LNHDA, CDR2 SQIVND (reference sequence). This CDR3 region has 17 residues. V was pared by 3 bases and J by 4 bases, with 21 bases between. Variable domain in full (rest from reference TRBV19 and TRBJ1-2): DGGITQSPKYLFRKEGQNVTLSCEQNLNHDAMYWYRQDPGQGLRLIYYSQIVNDFQKGDIAEGYSVSREKKESFPLTVTSAQKNPTAFYLCASSILPQGRYSYGYTFGSGTRLTVV.